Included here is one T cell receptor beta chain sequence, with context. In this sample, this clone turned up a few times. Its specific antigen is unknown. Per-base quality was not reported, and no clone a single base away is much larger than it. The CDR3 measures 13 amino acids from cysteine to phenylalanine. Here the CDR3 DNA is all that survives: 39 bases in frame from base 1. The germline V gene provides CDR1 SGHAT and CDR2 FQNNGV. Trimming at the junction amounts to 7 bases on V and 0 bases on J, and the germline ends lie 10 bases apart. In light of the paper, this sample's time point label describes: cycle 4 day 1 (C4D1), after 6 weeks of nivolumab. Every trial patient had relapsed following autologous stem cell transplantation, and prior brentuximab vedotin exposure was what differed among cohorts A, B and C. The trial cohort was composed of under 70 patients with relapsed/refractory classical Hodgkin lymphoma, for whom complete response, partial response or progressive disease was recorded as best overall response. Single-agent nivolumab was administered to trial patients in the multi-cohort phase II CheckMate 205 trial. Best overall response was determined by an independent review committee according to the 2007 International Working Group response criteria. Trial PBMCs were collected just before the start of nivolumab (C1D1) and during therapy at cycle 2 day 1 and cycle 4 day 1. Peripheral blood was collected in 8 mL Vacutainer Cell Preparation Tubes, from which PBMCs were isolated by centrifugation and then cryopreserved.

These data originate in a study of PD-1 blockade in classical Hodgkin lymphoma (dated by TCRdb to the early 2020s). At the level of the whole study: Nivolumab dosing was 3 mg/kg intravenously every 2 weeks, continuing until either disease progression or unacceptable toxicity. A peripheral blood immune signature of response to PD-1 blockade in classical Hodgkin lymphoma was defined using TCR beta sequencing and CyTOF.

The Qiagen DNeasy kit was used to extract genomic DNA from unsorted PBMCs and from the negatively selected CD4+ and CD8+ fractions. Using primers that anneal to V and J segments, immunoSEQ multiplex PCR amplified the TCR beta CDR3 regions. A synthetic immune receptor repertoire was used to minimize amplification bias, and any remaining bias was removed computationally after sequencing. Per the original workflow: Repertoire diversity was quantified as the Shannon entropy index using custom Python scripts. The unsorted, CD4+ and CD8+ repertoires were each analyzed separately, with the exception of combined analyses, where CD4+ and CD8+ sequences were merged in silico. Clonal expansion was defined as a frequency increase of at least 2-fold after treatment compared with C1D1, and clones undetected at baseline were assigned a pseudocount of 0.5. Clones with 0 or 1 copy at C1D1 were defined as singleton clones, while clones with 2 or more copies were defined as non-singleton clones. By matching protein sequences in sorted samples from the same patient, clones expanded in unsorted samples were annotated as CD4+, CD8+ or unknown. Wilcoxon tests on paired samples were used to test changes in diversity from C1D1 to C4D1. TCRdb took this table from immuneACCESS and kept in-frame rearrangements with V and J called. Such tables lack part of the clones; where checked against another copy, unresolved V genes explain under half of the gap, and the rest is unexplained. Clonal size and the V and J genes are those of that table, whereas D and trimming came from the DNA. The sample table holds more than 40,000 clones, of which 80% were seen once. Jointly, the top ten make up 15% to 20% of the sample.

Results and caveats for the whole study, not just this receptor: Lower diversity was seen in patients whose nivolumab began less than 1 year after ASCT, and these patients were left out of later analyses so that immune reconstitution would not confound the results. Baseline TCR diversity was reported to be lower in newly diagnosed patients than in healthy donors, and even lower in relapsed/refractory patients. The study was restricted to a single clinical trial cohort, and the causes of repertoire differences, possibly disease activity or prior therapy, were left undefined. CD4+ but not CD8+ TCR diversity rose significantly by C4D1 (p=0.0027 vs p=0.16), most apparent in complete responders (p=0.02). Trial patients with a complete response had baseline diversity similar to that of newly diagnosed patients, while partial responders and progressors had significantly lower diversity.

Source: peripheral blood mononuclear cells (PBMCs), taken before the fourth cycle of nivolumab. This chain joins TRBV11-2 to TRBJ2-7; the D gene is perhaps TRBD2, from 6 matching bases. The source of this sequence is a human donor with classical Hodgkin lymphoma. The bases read TGTGCCAGCACGCTGGGGGGCTCCTACGAGCAGTACTTC. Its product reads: CASTLGGSYEQYF.